The present T cell receptor beta chain was sequenced within a study of cytomegalovirus exposure and HLA in healthy donors. Study findings and constraints: In a later analysis, across HLA loci, associated TCR counts were highest for DRB1, lowest for HLA-C. The majority of TCR sequences were rare, yet some public TCRs appeared in many donors.

As for this clone: Its antigen is still unknown.

This CDR3 contains 15 residues. V shed 5 bases, J shed 3 bases, and the junction held 4 bases outside the gene matches. Germline CDR1 is SGHAT and CDR2 is FQNNGV. Primers for the PCR totalled 60 Vbeta and 13 Jbeta. Authors' analysis steps: In a later analysis, of tens of millions of unique beta chains, some 10 million appeared in at least two donors. Assay: immunoSEQ multiplex PCR; the TCRdb copy retains only in-frame clones and omits some. V and J calls and clone size are those listed in that table; D and trimming were worked out from the DNA. The sample contains more than 95,000 clones, roughly 79% of which appear only once.

The sequenced sample consisted of PBMCs. The chain combines TRBV11-2 with TRBJ1-5, with 10 bases aligning to TRBD1. This clonotype was sampled from a man aged 55 to 70 in good health and CMV-seropositive. DNA for the CDR3: TGTGCCAGCAGCGGGGGACAGGGGTTCAATCAGCCCCAGCATTTT. It translates to CASSGGQGFNQPQHF.